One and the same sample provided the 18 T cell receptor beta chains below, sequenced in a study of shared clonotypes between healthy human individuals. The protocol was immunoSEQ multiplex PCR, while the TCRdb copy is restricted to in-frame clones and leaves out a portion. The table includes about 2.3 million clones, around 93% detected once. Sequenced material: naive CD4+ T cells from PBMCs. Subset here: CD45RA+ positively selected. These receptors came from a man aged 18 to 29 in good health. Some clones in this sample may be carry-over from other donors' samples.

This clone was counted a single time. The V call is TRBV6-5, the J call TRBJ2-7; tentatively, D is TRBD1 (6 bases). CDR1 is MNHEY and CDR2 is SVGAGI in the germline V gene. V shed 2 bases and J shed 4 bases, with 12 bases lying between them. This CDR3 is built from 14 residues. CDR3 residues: CASSYQAGAYEQYF. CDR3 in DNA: TGTGCCAGCAGTTACCAGGCAGGGGCATACGAGCAGTACTTC.

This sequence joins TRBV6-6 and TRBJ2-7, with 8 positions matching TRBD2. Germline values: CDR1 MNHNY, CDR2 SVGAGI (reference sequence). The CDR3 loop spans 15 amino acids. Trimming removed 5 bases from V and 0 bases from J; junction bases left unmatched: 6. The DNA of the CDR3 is TGTGCCAGCAGTGCTTACAGCGGGGGCTCCTACGAGCAGTACTTC. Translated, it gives CASSAYSGGSYEQYF.

The CDR3 loop reads CASSSDRYPGYTF. In nucleotides, the CDR3 is TGTGCCAGCAGCTCGGACAGGTACCCTGGCTACACCTTC. This rearrangement joins TRBV5-4 to TRBJ1-2; 7 nucleotides agree with TRBD1. The CDR3 runs 13 residues. Trimming took 3 bases from V and 7 from J; bases not matched to a gene: 6. The germline CDR1 and CDR2 sequences are SGHNT and YYREEE (reference sequence).

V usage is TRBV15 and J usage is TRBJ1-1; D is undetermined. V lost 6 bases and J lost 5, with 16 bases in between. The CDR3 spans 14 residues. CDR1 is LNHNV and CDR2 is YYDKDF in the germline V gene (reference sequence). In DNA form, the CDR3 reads TGTGCCACCAGGGGGATCAACATCGAAACTGAAGCTTTCTTT. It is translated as CATRGINIETEAFF.

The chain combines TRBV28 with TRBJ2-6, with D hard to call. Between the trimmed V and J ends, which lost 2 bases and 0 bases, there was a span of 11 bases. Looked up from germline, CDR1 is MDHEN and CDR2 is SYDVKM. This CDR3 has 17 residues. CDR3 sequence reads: CASSLVTPSSGANVLTF. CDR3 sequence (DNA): TGTGCCAGCAGTTTAGTGACTCCCTCCTCTGGGGCCAACGTCCTGACTTTC.

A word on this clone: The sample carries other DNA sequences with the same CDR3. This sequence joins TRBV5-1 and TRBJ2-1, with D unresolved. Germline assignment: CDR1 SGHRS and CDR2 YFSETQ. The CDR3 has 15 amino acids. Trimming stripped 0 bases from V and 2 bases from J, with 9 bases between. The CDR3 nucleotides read TGCGCCAGCAGCTTGGTAGCAGCCACCTACAATGAGCAGTTCTTC. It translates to CASSLVAATYNEQFF.

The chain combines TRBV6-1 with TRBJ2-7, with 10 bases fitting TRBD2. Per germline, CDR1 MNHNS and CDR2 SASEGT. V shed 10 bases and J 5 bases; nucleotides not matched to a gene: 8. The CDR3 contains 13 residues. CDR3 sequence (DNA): TGTGCCACTAGCGGGAGATTCGCCCACGAGCAGTACTTC. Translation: CATSGRFAHEQYF.

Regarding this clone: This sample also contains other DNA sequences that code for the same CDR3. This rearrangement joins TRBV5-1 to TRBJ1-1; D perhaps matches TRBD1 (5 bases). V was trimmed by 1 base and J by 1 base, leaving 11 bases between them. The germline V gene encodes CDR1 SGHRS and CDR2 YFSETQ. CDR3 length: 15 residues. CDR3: CASSLSAGSNTEAFF. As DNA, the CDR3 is TGCGCCAGCAGCTTGAGCGCAGGGTCGAACACTGAAGCTTTCTTT. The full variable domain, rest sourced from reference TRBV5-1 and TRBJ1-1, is KAGVTQTPRYLIKTRGQQVTLSCSPISGHRSVSWYQQTPGQGLQFLFEYFSETQRNKGNFPGRFSGRQFSNSRSEMNVSTLELGDSALYLCASSLSAGSNTEAFFGQGTRLTVV.

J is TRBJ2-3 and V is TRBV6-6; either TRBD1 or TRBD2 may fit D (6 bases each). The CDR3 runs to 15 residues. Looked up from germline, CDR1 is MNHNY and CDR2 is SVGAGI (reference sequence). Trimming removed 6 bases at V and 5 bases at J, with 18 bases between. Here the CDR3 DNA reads TGTGCCAGCAGCCGCCTACAGGGAGGTAAAGATACGCAGTATTTT. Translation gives CASSRLQGGKDTQYF.

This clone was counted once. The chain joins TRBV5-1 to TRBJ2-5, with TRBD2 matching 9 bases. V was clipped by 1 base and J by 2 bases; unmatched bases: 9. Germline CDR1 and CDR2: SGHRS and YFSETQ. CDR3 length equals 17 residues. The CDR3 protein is CASSLSAGGPGQETQYF. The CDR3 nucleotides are TGCGCCAGCAGCTTGAGTGCGGGAGGGCCGGGGCAAGAGACCCAGTACTTC.

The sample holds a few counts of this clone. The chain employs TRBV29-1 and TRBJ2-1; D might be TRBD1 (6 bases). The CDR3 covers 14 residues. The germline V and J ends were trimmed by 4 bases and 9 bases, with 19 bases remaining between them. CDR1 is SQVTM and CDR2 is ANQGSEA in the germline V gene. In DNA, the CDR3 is TGCAGCGTTGCAGGGGTTAATATCCTCGGTGAGCAGTTCTTC. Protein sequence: CSVAGVNILGEQFF.

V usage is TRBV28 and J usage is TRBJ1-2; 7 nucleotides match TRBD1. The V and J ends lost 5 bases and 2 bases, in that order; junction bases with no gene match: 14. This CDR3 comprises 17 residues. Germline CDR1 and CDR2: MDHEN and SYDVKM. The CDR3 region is CASSPPRQGGVNYGYTF. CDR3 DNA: TGTGCCAGCAGTCCCCCCCGACAGGGAGGGGTGAACTATGGCTACACCTTC.

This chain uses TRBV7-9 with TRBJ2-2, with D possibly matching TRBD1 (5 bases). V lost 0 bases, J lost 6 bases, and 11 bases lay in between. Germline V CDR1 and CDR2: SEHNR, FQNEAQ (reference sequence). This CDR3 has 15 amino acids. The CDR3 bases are TGTGCCAGCAGCTTAGCAGGGGATCTAGCCGGGGAGCTGTTTTTT. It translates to CASSLAGDLAGELFF.

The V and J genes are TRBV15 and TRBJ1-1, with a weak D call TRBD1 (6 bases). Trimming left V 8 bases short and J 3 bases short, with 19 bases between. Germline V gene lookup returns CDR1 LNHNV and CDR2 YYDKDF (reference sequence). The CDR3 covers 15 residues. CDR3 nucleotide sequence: TGTGCCACCGGGGTTCAGGGGAGCCATTACACTGAAGCTTTCTTT. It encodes CATGVQGSHYTEAFF.

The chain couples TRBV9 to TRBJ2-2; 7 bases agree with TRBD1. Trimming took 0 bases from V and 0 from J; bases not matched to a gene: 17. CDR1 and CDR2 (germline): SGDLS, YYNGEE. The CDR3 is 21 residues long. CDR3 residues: CASSVGWRDRVTLANTGELFF. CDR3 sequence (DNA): TGTGCCAGCAGCGTAGGATGGAGAGACAGGGTGACTCTCGCGAACACCGGGGAGCTGTTTTTT.

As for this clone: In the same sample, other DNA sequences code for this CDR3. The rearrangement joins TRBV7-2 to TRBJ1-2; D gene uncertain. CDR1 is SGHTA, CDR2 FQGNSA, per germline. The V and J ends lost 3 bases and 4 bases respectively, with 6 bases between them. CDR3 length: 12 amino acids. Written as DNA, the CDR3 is TGTGCCAGCAGCTTGGGTGCCTATGGCTACACCTTC. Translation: CASSLGAYGYTF.

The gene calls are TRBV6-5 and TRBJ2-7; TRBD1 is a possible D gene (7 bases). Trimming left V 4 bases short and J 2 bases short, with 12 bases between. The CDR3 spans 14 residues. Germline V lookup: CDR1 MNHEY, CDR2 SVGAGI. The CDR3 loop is CASSLGRGAYEQYF. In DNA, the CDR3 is TGTGCCAGCAGTTTGGGCAGGGGGGCCTACGAGCAGTACTTC.

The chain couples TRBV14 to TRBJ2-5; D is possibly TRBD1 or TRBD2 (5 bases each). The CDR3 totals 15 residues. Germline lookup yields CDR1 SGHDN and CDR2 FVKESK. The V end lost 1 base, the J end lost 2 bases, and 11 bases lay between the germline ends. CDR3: CASSQVGDHQETQYF. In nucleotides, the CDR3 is TGTGCCAGCAGCCAAGTAGGGGACCATCAAGAGACCCAGTACTTC. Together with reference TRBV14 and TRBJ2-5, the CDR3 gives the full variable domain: EAGVTQFPSHSVIEKGQTVTLRCDPISGHDNLYWYRRVMGKEIKFLLHFVKESKQDESGMPNNRFLAERTGGTYSTLKVQPAELEDSGVYFCASSQVGDHQETQYFGPGTRLLVL.